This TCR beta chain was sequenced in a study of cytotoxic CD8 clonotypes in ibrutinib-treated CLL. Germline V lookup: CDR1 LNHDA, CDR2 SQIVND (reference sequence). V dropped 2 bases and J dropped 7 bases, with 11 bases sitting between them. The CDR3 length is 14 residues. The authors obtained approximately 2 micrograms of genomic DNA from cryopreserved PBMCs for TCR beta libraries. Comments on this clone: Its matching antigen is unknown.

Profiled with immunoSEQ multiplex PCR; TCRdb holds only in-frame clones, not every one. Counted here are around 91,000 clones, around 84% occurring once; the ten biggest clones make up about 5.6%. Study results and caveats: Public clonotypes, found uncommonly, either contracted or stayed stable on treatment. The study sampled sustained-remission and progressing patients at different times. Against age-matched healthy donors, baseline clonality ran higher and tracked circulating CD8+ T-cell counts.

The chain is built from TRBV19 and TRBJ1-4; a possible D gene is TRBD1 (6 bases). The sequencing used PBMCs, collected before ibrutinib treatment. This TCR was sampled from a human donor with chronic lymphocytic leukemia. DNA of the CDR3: TGTGCCAGTAGTATACCCACAGGGTCTGAAAAACTGTTTTTT. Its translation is CASSIPTGSEKLFF. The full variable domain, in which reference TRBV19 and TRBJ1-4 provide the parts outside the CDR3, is DGGITQSPKYLFRKEGQNVTLSCEQNLNHDAMYWYRQDPGQGLRLIYYSQIVNDFQKGDIAEGYSVSREKKESFPLTVTSAQKNPTAFYLCASSIPTGSEKLFFGSGTQLSVL.